A selection of T cell receptor beta chains follows, all from one sample in a study of sequential checkpoint blockade in melanoma. Repertoires were generated with immunoSEQ multiplex PCR, while TCRdb's copy carries only in-frame clones and drops some. The sample carries 15,000 to 20,000 clones, under 60% recorded once. Material: CD8+ T cells sorted from blood (inferred from file names), obtained from a patient given nivolumab and ipilimumab in sequence. The receptors were sampled from a human donor with melanoma. The conserved cysteine and the conserved F or W are not part of the CDR3 here. Fields, in order: V gene, J gene, D gene, CDR3 protein. A D gene is named only where the DNA matches it firmly.

V: TRBV6-5; J: TRBJ1-2; D: TRBD1; CDR3: ASSFAGGAYGYT
V: TRBV2; J: TRBJ1-2; D: TRBD1; CDR3: ASSTGTGDAHLYGYT
V: TRBV28; J: TRBJ2-1; D: TRBD1; CDR3: ASSFLTGGTHEQF
V: TRBV7-9; J: TRBJ2-7; D: TRBD2; CDR3: ASSLAGVEQY
V: TRBV20-1; J: TRBJ1-2; D: TRBD1; CDR3: SALTGSGYT
V: TRBV4-3; J: TRBJ1-2; D: .; CDR3: ASSQQDSGYGYT
V: TRBV28; J: TRBJ1-4; D: .; CDR3: ASSFESTVNEKLF
V: TRBV9; J: TRBJ2-1; D: .; CDR3: ASSLDGTTLNEQF
V: TRBV2; J: TRBJ2-7; D: .; CDR3: ASSLDGGYEQY
V: TRBV2; J: TRBJ2-2; D: .; CDR3: ASSERSTENTGELF
V: TRBV6-5; J: TRBJ1-1; D: .; CDR3: ASHIQTGEAF
V: TRBV12-5; J: TRBJ1-2; D: TRBD1; CDR3: ASGKQGAPEGYT
V: TRBV27; J: TRBJ2-1; D: .; CDR3: ASSLSLSYNEQF
V: TRBV7-9; J: TRBJ2-3; D: .; CDR3: ASSPNPGLDTQY
V: TRBV5-1; J: TRBJ1-4; D: .; CDR3: ASMRSYNEKLF
V: TRBV7-2; J: TRBJ1-5; D: .; CDR3: ASSEAQGFYSNQPQH
V: TRBV6-6; J: TRBJ1-1; D: .; CDR3: ASSYIGDGTEAF
V: TRBV19; J: TRBJ1-2; D: TRBD1; CDR3: ASKGTGDDYGYT
V: TRBV30; J: TRBJ1-2; D: .; CDR3: AWSVQGSLYGYT
V: TRBV5-4; J: TRBJ2-5; D: .; CDR3: ASSLASNGQETQY
V: TRBV6-5; J: TRBJ2-1; D: TRBD2; CDR3: ASSLAGLSANEQF
V: TRBV7-9; J: TRBJ2-5; D: .; CDR3: ASSQMNPSGETQY
V: TRBV4-1; J: TRBJ1-1; D: .; CDR3: ASSRQDKNTEAF
V: TRBV2; J: TRBJ2-7; D: TRBD1; CDR3: ASYKGQSTFQGYEQY
V: TRBV6-5; J: TRBJ1-2; D: TRBD1; CDR3: ASSRQGIYGYT